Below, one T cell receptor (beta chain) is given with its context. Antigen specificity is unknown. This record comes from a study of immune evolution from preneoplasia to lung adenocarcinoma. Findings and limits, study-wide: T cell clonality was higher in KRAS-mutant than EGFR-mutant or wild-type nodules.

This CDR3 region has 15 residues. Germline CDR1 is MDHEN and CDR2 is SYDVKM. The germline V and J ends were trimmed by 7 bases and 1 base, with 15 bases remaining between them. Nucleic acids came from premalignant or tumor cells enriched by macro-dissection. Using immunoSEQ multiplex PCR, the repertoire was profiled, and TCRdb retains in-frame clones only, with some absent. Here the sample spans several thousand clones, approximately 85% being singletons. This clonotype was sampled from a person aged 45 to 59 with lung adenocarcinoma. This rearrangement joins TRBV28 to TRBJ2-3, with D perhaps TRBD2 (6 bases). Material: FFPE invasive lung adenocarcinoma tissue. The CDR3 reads CASIPGTGGTDTQYF. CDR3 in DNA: TGTGCCAGCATCCCCGGGACTGGGGGCACAGATACGCAGTATTTT.